Below are 29 T cell receptor beta chains sequenced from a single sample in a study of T-cell memory formation after mild COVID-19. TCRdb reprocessed the 5' RACE reads via MiXCR and lists one record per CDR3 protein. The sample consists of 55,000 to 80,000 distinct CDR3 sequences, 9.3% of them appearing once. Sequenced input: PBMCs or a T cell subset sorted from them (not recorded which). The receptor source for this set is a man between 18 and 29 years old who had mild COVID-19 (a few samples of this study predate the infection). Cell type and time point are not known.

The chain combines TRBV12-3 or TRBV12-4 with TRBJ1-1; 7 positions match TRBD1. V lost 7 bases to trimming and J lost 5 bases; unmatched junction nucleotides: 13. This CDR3 has 15 amino acids. The CDR3 DNA reads as TGTGCCAGCACCAGGTCAGGGGGAATTGGAACTGAAGCTTTCTTT. This translates into CASTRSGGIGTEAFF.

This clonotype has more than one count but fewer than ten. V is TRBV27 and J is TRBJ1-2; no clear D gene. V was shortened by 9 bases and J by 4 bases, with 27 bases between the two germline ends. Germline loops: CDR1 MNHEY, CDR2 SMNVEV (reference sequence). The CDR3 is 17 amino acids. The CDR3 reads CASGFQTESEMGYGYTF. The CDR3 DNA sequence: TGTGCCAGTGGGTTCCAGACGGAGTCTGAAATGGGCTATGGCTACACCTTC.

V gene TRBV5-1 combines with J gene TRBJ1-1; tentative D call: TRBD1 (6 bases). The V gene's germline CDR1 is SGHRS and CDR2 YFSETQ. The CDR3 has 14 amino acids. V shed 7 bases and J shed 8 bases, with 21 bases lying between them. CDR3 nucleotides: TGCGCCAGCGGATCCTCCCAGGGACATCTCGAAGCTTTCTTT. The encoded protein is CASGSSQGHLEAFF.

This clonotype was observed a handful of times. The chain uses TRBV27 and TRBJ1-2; TRBD1 agrees at 11 bases. The CDR3 consists of 17 residues. V shed 7 bases and J 6 bases; nucleotides not matched to a gene: 16. Per the germline V gene, CDR1 is MNHEY and CDR2 is SMNVEV (reference sequence). CDR3 region: CASTTRTGGAFRHGYTF. The CDR3, as DNA: TGTGCCAGCACCACCAGGACAGGGGGCGCTTTCAGGCATGGCTACACCTTC.

At least ten counts were recorded for this clonotype. The V and J genes are TRBV30 and TRBJ2-5; possibly TRBD2 for D (5 bases). Germline-derived CDR1 and CDR2 are GTSNPN and SVGIG (reference sequence). V was pared by 2 bases and J by 4 bases, with 8 bases between. CDR3 length: 12 residues. CDR3: CAWSSGVETQYF. The CDR3 DNA reads TGTGCCTGGAGTAGCGGAGTAGAGACCCAGTACTTC.

V usage is TRBV28 and J usage is TRBJ1-5, with 9 nucleotides matching TRBD1. This CDR3 is 16 amino acids long. Germline assignment: CDR1 MDHEN and CDR2 SYDVKM. V was clipped by 2 bases and J by 6 bases; unmatched bases: 8. The CDR3 region is CASSLLWGQGRQPQHF. The CDR3 DNA reads TGTGCCAGCAGTTTACTCTGGGGACAGGGACGTCAGCCCCAGCATTTT.

About this clonotype itself: This could be a read error, since a much larger clone is one nucleotide away. The V call is TRBV9, the J call TRBJ2-5; 7 nucleotides line up with TRBD2. The CDR3 runs 16 residues. Per germline, CDR1 SGDLS and CDR2 YYNGEE. CDR3 in amino acids: CASSVTAGTFQENQYF. The DNA of the CDR3 is TGTGCCAGCAGCGTAACAGCGGGGACCTTCCAAGAGAACCAGTACTTC.

The table lists this clonotype with many counts. V gene TRBV20-1 combines with J gene TRBJ2-1; 9 bases agree with TRBD2. The CDR3 is made up of 15 amino acids. Germline V gene lookup returns CDR1 DFQATT and CDR2 SNEGSKA (reference sequence). Trimming at V came to 0 bases and at J to 2 bases, leaving 2 bases not matched to a gene. The CDR3, as DNA: TGCAGTGCTAGAGAGGCGGGGGGGCCCTACAATGAGCAGTTCTTC. This translates into CSAREAGGPYNEQFF.

In this sample, this clonotype turned up many times. The chain carries TRBV6-2 or TRBV6-3 and TRBJ2-3; 7 nucleotides align to TRBD1. This CDR3 spans 14 amino acids. Per the germline V gene, CDR1 is MNHEY and CDR2 is SVGEGT. Trimming removed 7 bases from V and 6 bases from J; junction bases left unmatched: 10. The CDR3 spells CASTRDSLGDTQYF. The CDR3 nucleotides read TGTGCCAGCACCCGGGACAGCCTGGGGGATACGCAGTATTTT.

The sample holds a few counts of this clonotype. This chain links TRBV18 with TRBJ2-1, with D perhaps TRBD1 or TRBD2 (5 bases each). CDR3 length: 16 amino acids. Germline V gives CDR1 KGHSH, CDR2 LQKENI. With 0 bases removed from V and 0 bases from J, the gap between germline ends came to 9 bases. The CDR3 here is CASSPPAGSSYNEQFF. Written as DNA, the CDR3 is TGTGCCAGCTCACCACCGGCAGGGAGCTCCTACAATGAGCAGTTCTTC. The variable domain in full, completed from reference TRBV18 and TRBJ2-1, reads NAGVMQNPRHLVRRRGQEARLRCSPMKGHSHVYWYRQLPEEGLKFMVYLQKENIIDESGMPKERFSAEFPKEGPSILRIQQVVRGDSAAYFCASSPPAGSSYNEQFFGPGTRLTVL.

This clonotype was found many times. The chain employs TRBV7-9 and TRBJ2-5, with 10 bases matching TRBD2. With 3 bases clipped from V and 2 bases from J, the junction kept 6 bases outside the gene matches. Germline-derived CDR1 and CDR2 are SEHNR and FQNEAQ (reference sequence). This CDR3 has 16 residues. The CDR3 DNA reads as TGTGCCAGCAGCTTCGGGATAGCGGGGGGACAAGAGACCCAGTACTTC. Its protein is CASSFGIAGGQETQYF.

This clonotype is medium-sized (0.01 to 0.1%) in the sample. This rearrangement joins TRBV4-1 to TRBJ2-2; D is perhaps TRBD1 (6 bases). Trimming took 2 bases from V and 5 from J, leaving 9 bases between them. Germline CDR1 reads MGHRA; CDR2 reads YSYEKL. The CDR3 consists of 14 residues. This CDR3 reads CASSQLQGTGELFF. The CDR3 DNA reads TGCGCCAGCAGCCAATTACAGGGAACCGGGGAGCTGTTTTTT.

This clonotype was detected only a few times. The chain is built from TRBV7-2 and TRBJ2-7; 9 bases line up with TRBD2. The CDR3 runs 17 residues. Germline values: CDR1 SGHTA, CDR2 FQGNSA. V gave up 0 bases and J gave up 0 bases; unmatched junction bases: 6. The CDR3 sequence is CASSLAHSGGLSYEQYF. As DNA, the CDR3 is TGTGCCAGCAGCTTAGCGCACAGCGGGGGGCTCTCCTACGAGCAGTACTTC.

V is TRBV7-9 and J is TRBJ2-3; D call uncertain. Germline CDR1 reads SEHNR; CDR2 reads FQNEAQ (reference sequence). CDR3 length: 14 amino acids. The germline V and J ends were trimmed by 1 base and 6 bases, with 11 bases remaining between them. CDR3 sequence reads: CASSLVGSSDTQYF. In DNA, the CDR3 is TGTGCCAGCAGCTTAGTGGGTAGTTCGGATACGCAGTATTTT.

The J gene is TRBJ1-2, the V gene TRBV19, with D hard to call. The V and J ends lost 3 bases and 2 bases respectively, with 7 bases between them. The CDR3 has 13 residues. Germline-derived CDR1 and CDR2 are LNHDA and SQIVND (reference sequence). The CDR3 loop is CASSIGGNYGYTF. The DNA for the CDR3 is TGTGCCAGTAGTATTGGTGGAAACTATGGCTACACCTTC.

This clonotype occurred many times. The CDR3 is CASSPTTETQYF. DNA of the CDR3: TGTGCCAGCAGCCCGACTACTGAGACCCAGTACTTC. The J gene is TRBJ2-5, the V gene TRBV7-9; a weak D match, TRBD2 (5 bases). The CDR3 totals 12 residues. Germline loops: CDR1 SEHNR, CDR2 FQNEAQ (reference sequence). V shed 5 bases and J shed 5 bases, with 9 bases lying between them.

The gene calls are TRBV5-1 and TRBJ2-5; D is unresolved. Trimming stripped 0 bases from V and 1 base from J, with 7 bases between. This CDR3 region has 14 residues. Germline CDR1 is SGHRS and CDR2 is YFSETQ. CDR3 coding DNA: TGCGCCAGCAGCTTGGGCGTGCTCCAAGAGACCCAGTACTTC. Protein sequence: CASSLGVLQETQYF.

This clonotype has a handful of counts. The chain combines TRBV12-3 or TRBV12-4 with TRBJ1-1; D not certain. CDR3 length: 11 residues. Trimming shortened V by 5 bases and J by 7 bases, and 8 bases separated the two germline ends. The CDR3 reads CASSEGSEAFF. CDR3 DNA: TGTGCCAGCAGTGAAGGTAGTGAAGCTTTCTTT.

This clonotype was detected only a few times. This chain connects TRBV19 to TRBJ2-2; D perhaps matches TRBD2 (5 bases). Germline CDR1 and CDR2: LNHDA and SQIVND (reference sequence). CDR3 length: 13 amino acids. The CDR3 sequence is CATRIGNTGELFF. In nucleotides, the CDR3 is TGTGCTACTAGAATCGGGAACACCGGGGAGCTGTTTTTT.

This clonotype was seen ten or more times. This sequence joins TRBV30 and TRBJ2-7; tentative D call: TRBD2 (5 bases). V lost 0 bases, J lost 6 bases, and 9 bases lay in between. The CDR3 length is 12 residues. Germline assignment: CDR1 GTSNPN and CDR2 SVGIG (reference sequence). The CDR3 protein is CAWSVLGGEQYF. The DNA of the CDR3 is TGTGCCTGGAGTGTCTTAGGAGGCGAGCAGTACTTC. The whole variable domain, remainder taken from reference TRBV30 and TRBJ2-7, is SQTIHQWPATLVQPVGSPLSLECTVEGTSNPNLYWYRQAAGRGLQLLFYSVGIGQISSEVPQNLSASRPQDRQFILSSKKLLLSDSGFYLCAWSVLGGEQYFGPGTRLTVT.

This clonotype counts as medium-sized. The chain combines TRBV28 with TRBJ2-3, with D unresolved. The V gene's germline CDR1 is MDHEN and CDR2 SYDVKM. V gave up 6 bases and J gave up 0 bases, with 10 bases separating them. CDR3 length: 14 amino acids. CDR3 bases: TGTGCCAGCAGCCCGGAGAGTAGCACAGATACGCAGTATTTT. Translating gives CASSPESSTDTQYF.

The sample holds a few counts of this clonotype. The gene calls are TRBV7-2 and TRBJ1-6; no firm D call. The V gene lost 0 bases and the J gene lost 10 bases, with 13 bases spanning the gap. Germline CDR1 is SGHTA and CDR2 is FQGNSA. This CDR3 region has 15 residues. CDR3 region: CASSLAPGSYSPLHF. The CDR3 DNA follows: TGTGCCAGCAGCTTAGCGCCAGGCAGCTACTCACCCCTCCACTTT.

This sequence joins TRBV29-1 and TRBJ2-7, with 7 bases fitting TRBD1. Germline V gene sequence: CDR1 SQVTM, CDR2 ANQGSEA. V lost 6 bases, J lost 6 bases, and 2 bases stayed unmatched. This CDR3 has 10 residues. The CDR3 loop reads CSVDRREQYF. The CDR3 coding sequence is TGCAGCGTGGACAGGCGCGAGCAGTACTTC.

This clonotype was seen a handful of times. The rearrangement uses TRBV28 and TRBJ1-2; D call uncertain. CDR3 length: 13 residues. Looked up from germline, CDR1 is MDHEN and CDR2 is SYDVKM. Deletions cut 2 bases from V and 4 bases from J, with 8 bases between. CDR3 in amino acids: CASSLVAVYGYTF. The DNA for the CDR3 is TGTGCCAGCAGTTTAGTGGCGGTCTATGGCTACACCTTC.

This clonotype was picked up a small number of times. CDR3 residues: CASSGTLKETQYF. CDR3 in DNA: TGTGCCAGCAGTGGGACTCTCAAAGAGACCCAGTACTTC. The chain is built from TRBV6-2 or TRBV6-3 and TRBJ2-5; D may be TRBD2 (6 bases). V lost 5 bases, J lost 3 bases, and 10 bases lay in between. In germline, CDR1 is MNHEY, CDR2 SVGEGT. CDR3 size: 13 residues.

This clonotype was seen only a few times. This CDR3 reads CASSPGGIGTGRTEAFF. CDR3 DNA: TGCGCCAGCAGCCCGGGGGGGATCGGGACCGGGAGAACTGAAGCTTTCTTT. J is TRBJ1-1 and V is TRBV5-1, with a possible D match to TRBD1 (5 bases). Germline lookup yields CDR1 SGHRS and CDR2 YFSETQ. V lost 4 bases to trimming and J lost 5 bases, with 24 bases between them. This CDR3 has 17 amino acids.

This clonotype was counted a few times. This sequence joins TRBV12-3 or TRBV12-4 and TRBJ1-2; D gene ambiguous. The length of the CDR3 is 14 residues. V lost 4 bases, J lost 0 bases, and 9 bases lay in between. The CDR3 loop reads CASSSAPANYGYTF. CDR3 nucleotides: TGTGCCAGCAGTTCCGCGCCGGCTAACTATGGCTACACCTTC.

Notes on this clonotype: Since a much larger clone is just one base distant, this may be a read error. The chain is built from TRBV6-1 and TRBJ2-7; perhaps TRBD2 as D (5 bases). CDR3 size: 13 residues. V lost 0 bases and J lost 7, with 10 bases in between. In germline, CDR1 is MNHNS, CDR2 SASEGT. DNA of the CDR3: TGTGCCAGCAGTGAAGCCCTACCGGGGGAGCAGTACGTC. This gives the protein CASSEALPGEQYV.

This clonotype has more than one count but fewer than ten. The chain employs TRBV7-9 and TRBJ1-1, with D perhaps matching TRBD1 (5 bases). Trimming took off 6 bases at V and 3 bases at J, with 11 bases between the two ends. The CDR3 extends over 13 amino acids. Germline V gene lookup returns CDR1 SEHNR and CDR2 FQNEAQ (reference sequence). In nucleotides, the CDR3 is TGTGCCAGCAGGGGGGGTCGGGACACTGAAGCTTTCTTT. It is translated as CASRGGRDTEAFF.